The present T cell receptor (beta chain) was sequenced within a study of blood T cell repertoires in COVID-19. The overall study: T cells, B-cell-depleted T cells, or PBMCs provided the cDNA or gDNA that served as material.

Assay used: immunoSEQ multiplex PCR; TCRdb lists only in-frame clones, some missing. The table lists about 130,000 clones, roughly four fifths of them singletons. V lost 8 bases and J 0 bases, leaving 8 bases between the germline ends. Per the germline V gene, CDR1 is SNHLY and CDR2 is FYNNEI. This CDR3 spans 13 amino acids. The chain employs TRBV2 and TRBJ1-3; possible D gene TRBD1, 5 bases. Sequencing was carried out using peripheral blood. This TCR derives from a man aged 35 to 55 with active or convalescent COVID-19. CDR3 protein: CASGGDSGNTIYF. Here the CDR3 DNA reads TGTGCCAGCGGGGGGGACTCTGGAAACACCATATATTTT.